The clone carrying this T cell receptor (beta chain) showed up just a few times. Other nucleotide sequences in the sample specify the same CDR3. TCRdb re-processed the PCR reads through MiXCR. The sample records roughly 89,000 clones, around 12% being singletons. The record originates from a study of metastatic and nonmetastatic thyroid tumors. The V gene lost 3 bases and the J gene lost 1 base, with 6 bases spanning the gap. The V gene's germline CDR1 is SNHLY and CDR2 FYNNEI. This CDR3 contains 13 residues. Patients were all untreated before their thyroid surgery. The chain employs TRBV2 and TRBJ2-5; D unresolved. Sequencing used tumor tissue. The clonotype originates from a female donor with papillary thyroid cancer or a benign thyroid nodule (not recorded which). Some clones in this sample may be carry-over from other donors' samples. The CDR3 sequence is CASSEDGQETQYF. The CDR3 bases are TGTGCCAGCAGTGAGGATGGCCAAGAGACCCAGTACTTC. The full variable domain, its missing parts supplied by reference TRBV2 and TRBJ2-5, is EPEVTQTPSHQVTQMGQEVILRCVPISNHLYFYWYRQILGQKVEFLVSFYNNEISEKSEIFDDQFSVERPDGSNFTLKIRSTKLEDSAMYFCASSEDGQETQYFGPGTRLLVL.